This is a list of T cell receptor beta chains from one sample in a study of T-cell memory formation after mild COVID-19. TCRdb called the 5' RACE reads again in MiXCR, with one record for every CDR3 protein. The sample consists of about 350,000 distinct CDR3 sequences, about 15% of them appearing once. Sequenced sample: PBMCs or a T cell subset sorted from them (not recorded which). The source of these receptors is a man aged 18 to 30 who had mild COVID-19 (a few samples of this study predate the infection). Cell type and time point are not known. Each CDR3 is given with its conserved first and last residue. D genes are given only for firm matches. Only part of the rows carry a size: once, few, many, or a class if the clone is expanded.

cdr3_nt: TGTGCCACCTCCCCGGGGAGTGAAGAGACCCAGTACTTC
cdr3_aa: CATSPGSEETQYF
clone_size: many
j_call: TRBJ2-5
v_call: TRBV7-9
d_call: NA

cdr3_nt: TGCAGCGTGCCTAACGGCAGGGGTCTTCCGAGCTCCTACAATGAGCAGTTCTTC
cdr3_aa: CSVPNGRGLPSSYNEQFF
clone_size: many
j_call: TRBJ2-1
v_call: TRBV29-1
d_call: NA

cdr3_nt: TGTGCCAGCAGCCCCGGAACGACCCCCGAAGCTTTCTTT
cdr3_aa: CASSPGTTPEAFF
clone_size: once
j_call: TRBJ1-1
v_call: TRBV28
d_call: NA

cdr3_nt: TGCGCCAGCAGCCAAGAAGGGGGGTTTCGGGATAATTCACCCCTCCACTTT
cdr3_aa: CASSQEGGFRDNSPLHF
clone_size: NA
j_call: TRBJ1-6
v_call: TRBV4-3
d_call: NA

cdr3_nt: TGTGCCAGCAGCTTGAGAGGACAGCTTGAAGCTTTCTTT
cdr3_aa: CASSLRGQLEAFF
clone_size: many
j_call: TRBJ1-1
v_call: TRBV7-2
d_call: NA

cdr3_nt: TGTGCCAGCAGCGTAGTGGAGAGTAACAATGAGCAGTTCTTC
cdr3_aa: CASSVVESNNEQFF
clone_size: NA
j_call: TRBJ2-1
v_call: TRBV5-6
d_call: NA

cdr3_nt: TGTGCCAGCAGCTTAGATCTCAGAGGGTCAGATACGCAGTATTTT
cdr3_aa: CASSLDLRGSDTQYF
clone_size: NA
j_call: TRBJ2-3
v_call: TRBV7-2
d_call: NA

cdr3_nt: TGTGCCAGCAGCTTACTAGCGGGGGGCCAGAATGAGCAGTTCTTC
cdr3_aa: CASSLLAGGQNEQFF
clone_size: NA
j_call: TRBJ2-1
v_call: TRBV11-1
d_call: TRBD2

cdr3_nt: TGTGCCAGCAGTGAAATCAAATCCACTGAAGCTTTCTTT
cdr3_aa: CASSEIKSTEAFF
clone_size: few
j_call: TRBJ1-1
v_call: TRBV6-1
d_call: NA

cdr3_nt: TGTGCCAGCAGTAGCGGGGGGGTATTTCTAGGGCAGTACTTC
cdr3_aa: CASSSGGVFLGQYF
clone_size: NA
j_call: TRBJ2-7
v_call: TRBV12-3/TRBV12-4
d_call: TRBD2

cdr3_nt: TGTGCCAGCAGGAAGACAGTTGCATCCTACGAGCAGTACTTC
cdr3_aa: CASRKTVASYEQYF
clone_size: NA
j_call: TRBJ2-7
v_call: TRBV5-4
d_call: NA

cdr3_nt: TGCGCCAGCAGGGATTGGAATGAGCAGTTCTTC
cdr3_aa: CASRDWNEQFF
clone_size: few
j_call: TRBJ2-1
v_call: TRBV5-1
d_call: NA

cdr3_nt: TGTGCCAGCAGTCTCCGAGGGGCTTTTGGCTACACCTTC
cdr3_aa: CASSLRGAFGYTF
clone_size: NA
j_call: TRBJ1-2
v_call: TRBV27
d_call: NA

cdr3_nt: TGCGCCAGCAGCCAAGATTACCAGGGGATGGATGGCTACACCTTC
cdr3_aa: CASSQDYQGMDGYTF
clone_size: few
j_call: TRBJ1-2
v_call: TRBV4-1
d_call: NA

cdr3_nt: TGTGCCAGCAGCTTAAATTTAGCGGGGAATGAGCAGTTCTTC
cdr3_aa: CASSLNLAGNEQFF
clone_size: few
j_call: TRBJ2-1
v_call: TRBV7-3
d_call: TRBD2

cdr3_nt: TGTGCCAGCAGCGGAGACAGGGACGAGCAGTACTTC
cdr3_aa: CASSGDRDEQYF
clone_size: NA
j_call: TRBJ2-7
v_call: TRBV11-2
d_call: TRBD1

cdr3_nt: TGTGCCAGCAGCTTAATGGGACAGGGGGCGTCTGTAGAGACCCAGTACTTC
cdr3_aa: CASSLMGQGASVETQYF
clone_size: many
j_call: TRBJ2-5
v_call: TRBV7-6
d_call: TRBD1

cdr3_nt: TGCGCCAGCAGCCTCGGGAGAGGGGTTAATGAAAAACTGTTTTTT
cdr3_aa: CASSLGRGVNEKLFF
clone_size: NA
j_call: TRBJ1-4
v_call: TRBV4-3
d_call: NA

cdr3_nt: TGCGCCAGCAGCCCACCATCAGATGAGCAGTTCTTC
cdr3_aa: CASSPPSDEQFF
clone_size: NA
j_call: TRBJ2-1
v_call: TRBV4-3
d_call: NA

cdr3_nt: TGTGCCAGCAGCTTATCCAGTCTTAGCAATCAGCCCCAGCATTTT
cdr3_aa: CASSLSSLSNQPQHF
clone_size: many
j_call: TRBJ1-5
v_call: TRBV7-2
d_call: NA

cdr3_nt: TGTGCCAGCAGTGAATATGGTCAAGGGGCTAGCGGGCCGTCCTACAATGAGCAGTTCTTC
cdr3_aa: CASSEYGQGASGPSYNEQFF
clone_size: few
j_call: TRBJ2-1
v_call: TRBV25-1
d_call: TRBD2

cdr3_nt: TGTGCCAGCAGCTCGATGACAGGGGACTATGGCTACACCTTC
cdr3_aa: CASSSMTGDYGYTF
clone_size: NA
j_call: TRBJ1-2
v_call: TRBV11-2
d_call: TRBD1

cdr3_nt: TGCAGTGCCAGAAGACAGGGACTGGACTATGGCTACACCTTC
cdr3_aa: CSARRQGLDYGYTF
clone_size: NA
j_call: TRBJ1-2
v_call: TRBV20-1
d_call: TRBD1

cdr3_nt: TGTGCCAGCAGTTACTCGGGACTAGCGCCGGGGGATACGCAGTATTTT
cdr3_aa: CASSYSGLAPGDTQYF
clone_size: NA
j_call: TRBJ2-3
v_call: TRBV6-6
d_call: TRBD2

cdr3_nt: TGCGCCAGCAGCTTCGCGGCGGACTCCTACAATGAGCAGTTCTTC
cdr3_aa: CASSFAADSYNEQFF
clone_size: many
j_call: TRBJ2-1
v_call: TRBV5-1
d_call: NA

cdr3_nt: TGCAGCGTAGGACTAGCCTTAATCACAGATACGCAGTATTTT
cdr3_aa: CSVGLALITDTQYF
clone_size: NA
j_call: TRBJ2-3
v_call: TRBV29-1
d_call: TRBD2

cdr3_nt: TGTGCCAGCAGTTACGGGGGGATCCTGACTAGCGGTGGAGATACGCAGTATTTT
cdr3_aa: CASSYGGILTSGGDTQYF
clone_size: many
j_call: TRBJ2-3
v_call: TRBV12-3/TRBV12-4
d_call: TRBD2

cdr3_nt: TGTGCCAGCAGCAACGCCCAGTGGGGGAATTCACCCCTCCACTTT
cdr3_aa: CASSNAQWGNSPLHF
clone_size: NA
j_call: TRBJ1-6
v_call: TRBV7-9
d_call: NA

cdr3_nt: TGCGCCAGCACCCTACAGGGGGAGCAGTTCTTC
cdr3_aa: CASTLQGEQFF
clone_size: few
j_call: TRBJ2-1
v_call: TRBV5-1
d_call: TRBD1

cdr3_nt: TGCAGTGCTAGTCTAGCGGGATCAAGCGAAGAGACCCAGTACTTC
cdr3_aa: CSASLAGSSEETQYF
clone_size: NA
j_call: TRBJ2-5
v_call: TRBV20-1
d_call: TRBD2

cdr3_nt: TGTGCCAGCAGCGTAGCGGACAGGTTGAACACTGAAGCTTTCTTT
cdr3_aa: CASSVADRLNTEAFF
clone_size: few
j_call: TRBJ1-1
v_call: TRBV9
d_call: TRBD1

cdr3_nt: TGTGCCAGCAGCTCAGGGGCCGGGGATACGCAGTATTTT
cdr3_aa: CASSSGAGDTQYF
clone_size: NA
j_call: TRBJ2-3
v_call: TRBV7-3
d_call: NA

cdr3_nt: TGTGCCAGCAGTTATGAAGGGATGGAGAATTCACCCCTCCACTTT
cdr3_aa: CASSYEGMENSPLHF
clone_size: NA
j_call: TRBJ1-6
v_call: TRBV6-5
d_call: NA

cdr3_nt: TGCAGCGGCCAGGCTCAAAACACTGAAGCTTTCTTT
cdr3_aa: CSGQAQNTEAFF
clone_size: NA
j_call: TRBJ1-1
v_call: TRBV29-1
d_call: NA

cdr3_nt: TGTGCCAGCAGCCTTTTGGTGGATGACACAGATACGCAGTATTTT
cdr3_aa: CASSLLVDDTDTQYF
clone_size: few
j_call: TRBJ2-3
v_call: TRBV3-1
d_call: NA

cdr3_nt: TGTGCCAGCAGCCAAGGGGGTTACCCTGAAGCTTTCTTT
cdr3_aa: CASSQGGYPEAFF
clone_size: few
j_call: TRBJ1-1
v_call: TRBV4-2
d_call: NA

cdr3_nt: TGTGCCATCAGTTCGACAGGGACCTATGGCTACACCTTC
cdr3_aa: CAISSTGTYGYTF
clone_size: NA
j_call: TRBJ1-2
v_call: TRBV10-3
d_call: TRBD1

cdr3_nt: TGTGCCAGCAGTCTTGGACAGGTTCCATACGAGCAGTACTTC
cdr3_aa: CASSLGQVPYEQYF
clone_size: few
j_call: TRBJ2-7
v_call: TRBV6-6
d_call: TRBD1

cdr3_nt: TGTGCCAGCAGTTATCCCTCCTTGGGACAGTTCTCCTACAATGAGCAGTTCTTC
cdr3_aa: CASSYPSLGQFSYNEQFF
clone_size: NA
j_call: TRBJ2-1
v_call: TRBV6-2/TRBV6-3
d_call: TRBD1

cdr3_nt: TGTGCCAGCAGCCCGGGACAGGCCAAAAACATTCAGTACTTC
cdr3_aa: CASSPGQAKNIQYF
clone_size: few
j_call: TRBJ2-4
v_call: TRBV7-2
d_call: TRBD1

cdr3_nt: TGTGCCAGCTCACCTCTCCGTGACGGTGAGCAGTACTTC
cdr3_aa: CASSPLRDGEQYF
clone_size: few
j_call: TRBJ2-7
v_call: TRBV18
d_call: NA

cdr3_nt: TGTGCCAGCAGTCCCCTCGACGGAGCTAACTATGGCTACACCTTC
cdr3_aa: CASSPLDGANYGYTF
clone_size: NA
j_call: TRBJ1-2
v_call: TRBV12-3/TRBV12-4
d_call: NA

cdr3_nt: TGTGCCAGCAGTTTGATGAACACCGGGGAGCTGTTTTTT
cdr3_aa: CASSLMNTGELFF
clone_size: many
j_call: TRBJ2-2
v_call: TRBV12-3/TRBV12-4
d_call: NA

cdr3_nt: TGCGCCAGCAGCCAGGGACAGGTTGGTTGGAATGAGCAGTTCTTC
cdr3_aa: CASSQGQVGWNEQFF
clone_size: NA
j_call: TRBJ2-1
v_call: TRBV23-1
d_call: TRBD1

cdr3_nt: TGTGCCAGCAGTTACGGGAATCGGACAGGAGTACACCAAGAGACCCAGTACTTC
cdr3_aa: CASSYGNRTGVHQETQYF
clone_size: NA
j_call: TRBJ2-5
v_call: TRBV6-5
d_call: TRBD1

cdr3_nt: TGTGCCACCAGTGGCCAGGGGGCGAGGGGCCTCGATGAGCAGTTCTTC
cdr3_aa: CATSGQGARGLDEQFF
clone_size: NA
j_call: TRBJ2-1
v_call: TRBV24-1
d_call: TRBD1

cdr3_nt: TGTGCCAGCAGTTACTCGAATCTGGAGCCCCAGCATTTT
cdr3_aa: CASSYSNLEPQHF
clone_size: NA
j_call: TRBJ1-5
v_call: TRBV6-6
d_call: NA

cdr3_nt: TGTGCCAGCAGGCGAGGGTCCCTAGCGGGGGGCCCGGCCTCGCAGTTCTTC
cdr3_aa: CASRRGSLAGGPASQFF
clone_size: NA
j_call: TRBJ2-1
v_call: TRBV27
d_call: TRBD2

cdr3_nt: TGTGCCCAACGGGGCACCGGGGAGCTGTTTTTT
cdr3_aa: CAQRGTGELFF
clone_size: many
j_call: TRBJ2-2
v_call: TRBV12-3/TRBV12-4
d_call: NA

cdr3_nt: TGTGCCAGCAGCCCTACGACGGGGGACTACGAGCAGTACTTC
cdr3_aa: CASSPTTGDYEQYF
clone_size: NA
j_call: TRBJ2-7
v_call: TRBV6-6
d_call: NA

cdr3_nt: TGTGCCAGCAGTTACTCAGGGACCGTATATGGCTACACCTTC
cdr3_aa: CASSYSGTVYGYTF
clone_size: NA
j_call: TRBJ1-2
v_call: TRBV6-5
d_call: NA

cdr3_nt: TGTGCCAGCTACGGGGGTTTGGTGATCAATGAGCAGTTCTTC
cdr3_aa: CASYGGLVINEQFF
clone_size: few
j_call: TRBJ2-1
v_call: TRBV12-3/TRBV12-4
d_call: NA